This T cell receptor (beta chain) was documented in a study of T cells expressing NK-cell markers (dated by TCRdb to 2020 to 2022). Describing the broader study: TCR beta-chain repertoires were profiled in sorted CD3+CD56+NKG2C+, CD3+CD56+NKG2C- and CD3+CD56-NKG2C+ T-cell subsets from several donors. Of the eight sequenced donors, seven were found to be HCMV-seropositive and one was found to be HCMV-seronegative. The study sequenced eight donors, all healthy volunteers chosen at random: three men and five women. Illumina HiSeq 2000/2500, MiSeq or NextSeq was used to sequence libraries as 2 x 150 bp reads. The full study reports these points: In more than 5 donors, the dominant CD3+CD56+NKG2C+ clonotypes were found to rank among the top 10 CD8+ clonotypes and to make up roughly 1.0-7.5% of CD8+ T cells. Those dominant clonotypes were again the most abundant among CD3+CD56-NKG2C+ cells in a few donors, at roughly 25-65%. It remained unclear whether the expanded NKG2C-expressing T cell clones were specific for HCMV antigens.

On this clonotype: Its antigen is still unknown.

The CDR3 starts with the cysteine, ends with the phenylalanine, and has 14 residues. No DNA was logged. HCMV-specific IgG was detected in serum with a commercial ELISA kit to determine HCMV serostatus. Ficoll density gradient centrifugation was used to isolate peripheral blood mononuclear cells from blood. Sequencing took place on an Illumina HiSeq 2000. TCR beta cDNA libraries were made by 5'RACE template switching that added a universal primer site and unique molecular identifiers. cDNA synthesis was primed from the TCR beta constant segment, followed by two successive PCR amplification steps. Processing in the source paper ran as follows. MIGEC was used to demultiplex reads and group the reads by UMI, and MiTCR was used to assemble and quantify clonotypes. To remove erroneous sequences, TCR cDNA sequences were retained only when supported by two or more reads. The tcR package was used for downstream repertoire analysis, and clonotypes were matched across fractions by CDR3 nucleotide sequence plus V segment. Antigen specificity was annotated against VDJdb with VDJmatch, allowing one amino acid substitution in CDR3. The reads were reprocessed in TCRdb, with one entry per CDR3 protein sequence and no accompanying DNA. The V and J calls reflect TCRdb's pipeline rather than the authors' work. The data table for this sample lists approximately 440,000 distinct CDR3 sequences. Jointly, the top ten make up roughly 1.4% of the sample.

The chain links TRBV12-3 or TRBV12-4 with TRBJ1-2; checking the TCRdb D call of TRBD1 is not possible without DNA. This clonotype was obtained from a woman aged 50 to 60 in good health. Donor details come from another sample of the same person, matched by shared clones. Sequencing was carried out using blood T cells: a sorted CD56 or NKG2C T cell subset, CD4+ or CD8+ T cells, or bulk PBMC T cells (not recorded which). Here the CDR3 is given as CASSWVGGNYGYTF.